These 27 T cell receptor beta chains were all obtained from the same sample, sequenced in a study of patients and donors after allogeneic stem cell transplantation. TCRdb independently ran MiXCR on the RT-PCR reads; one entry per CDR3 protein. The table includes hundreds of thousands of distinct CDR3 sequences, 16% detected once. Sequenced: blood, either unsorted or a sorted T cell fraction (not recorded which). All receptors derive from a human donor who was either an allogeneic HSCT recipient or a stem cell or donor lymphocyte infusion donor (not recorded which). It is not recorded whose cells these are; they may come from a transplant donor.

In this sample, this clonotype turned up many times. The chain joins TRBV7-2 to TRBJ2-1, with unresolved D. V lost 4 bases and J lost 7, with 5 bases in between. This CDR3 is 11 amino acids long. Germline-derived CDR1 and CDR2 are SGHTA and FQGNSA. CDR3 residues: CASSSRNEQFF. The CDR3 nucleotides are TGTGCCAGCAGCTCCAGGAATGAGCAGTTCTTC.

This clonotype was seen a handful of times. This rearrangement joins TRBV5-1 to TRBJ1-2; TRBD1 matches 8 bases. The germline V gene encodes CDR1 SGHRS and CDR2 YFSETQ. The V gene end was trimmed by 4 bases and the J gene end by 5 bases; junction bases not matched to a gene: 7. This CDR3 has 14 residues. The CDR3 DNA reads TGCGCCAGCAGCGTGGACAGGGTGAATTATGGCTACACCTTC. This sequence encodes CASSVDRVNYGYTF.

In nucleotides, the CDR3 is TGTGCCACCAGCAGAGGGTCTGAGGGGGCTAGGAACTATGGCTACACCTTC. Residues: CATSRGSEGARNYGYTF. The V call is TRBV15, the J call TRBJ1-2; 7 bases match TRBD1. The CDR3 has 17 residues. The germline V gene encodes CDR1 LNHNV and CDR2 YYDKDF (reference sequence). With 1 base clipped from V and 2 bases from J, the junction kept 10 bases outside the gene matches.

This clonotype was seen only a few times. The rearrangement links TRBV2 to TRBJ2-1; 10 bases match TRBD2. Per the germline V gene, CDR1 is SNHLY and CDR2 is FYNNEI. CDR3 length: 14 amino acids. J gave up 9 bases and V 4 bases, and 6 bases lay outside the gene matches. The CDR3 DNA follows: TGTGCCAGCAGTGCTAGCGGGGGTTGGGGTGAGCAGTTCTTC. Translating it yields CASSASGGWGEQFF.

V and J are TRBV6-1 and TRBJ2-7; 12 bases fit TRBD1. Germline V lookup: CDR1 MNHNS, CDR2 SASEGT. The CDR3 is 15 residues long. Losses at the gene ends were 6 bases for V and 5 bases for J; bases not matched to a gene: 8. This CDR3 reads CASRGTGGFFDEQYF. The CDR3 bases are TGTGCCAGCAGAGGGACAGGGGGCTTTTTCGACGAGCAGTACTTC.

This clonotype turned up a few times. The J gene is TRBJ1-3, the V gene TRBV5-1; D is unclear. Looked up from germline, CDR1 is SGHRS and CDR2 is YFSETQ. The V end was cut by 4 bases, the J end by 0 bases, with 14 bases between. CDR3 size: 16 residues. CDR3 in amino acids: CASSPEGDLSGNTIYF. The CDR3 bases are TGCGCCAGCAGCCCAGAGGGTGACCTCTCTGGAAACACCATATATTTT. The full variable domain, its missing parts supplied by reference TRBV5-1 and TRBJ1-3, is KAGVTQTPRYLIKTRGQQVTLSCSPISGHRSVSWYQQTPGQGLQFLFEYFSETQRNKGNFPGRFSGRQFSNSRSEMNVSTLELGDSALYLCASSPEGDLSGNTIYFGEGSWLTVV.

The chain carries TRBV6-5 and TRBJ1-1; possible D gene TRBD1, 5 bases. Germline loops: CDR1 MNHEY, CDR2 SVGAGI. This CDR3 has 15 residues. V was pared by 4 bases and J by 6 bases, with 18 bases between. In DNA, the CDR3 is TGTGCCAGCAGTTTATCCGGGGCTCGGGCGTCTGAAGCTTTCTTT. It translates to CASSLSGARASEAFF.

The DNA of the CDR3 is TGTGCCAGCAGCTTAGCAACCCAGGGAAAGCAGTACTTC. This encodes CASSLATQGKQYF. The rearrangement joins TRBV7-9 to TRBJ2-7; TRBD1 might be the D (5 bases). This CDR3 comprises 13 residues. The germline V gene encodes CDR1 SEHNR and CDR2 FQNEAQ (reference sequence). V lost 0 bases, J lost 8 bases, and 11 bases lay in between.

This clonotype was observed a handful of times. V gene TRBV9 combines with J gene TRBJ2-1; 7 positions match TRBD2. CDR3 length: 17 residues. J gave up 5 bases and V 0 bases, and 11 bases lay outside the gene matches. Germline V lookup: CDR1 SGDLS, CDR2 YYNGEE. The CDR3 is CASSVAKWEGRDNEQFF. For the CDR3, the DNA is TGTGCCAGCAGCGTAGCTAAGTGGGAGGGTAGGGACAATGAGCAGTTCTTC.

The chain links TRBV2 to TRBJ1-5; the match to TRBD1 covers 7 bases. The ends lost 0 bases at V and 5 bases at J; junction bases unmatched: 10. This CDR3 comprises 17 residues. CDR1 is SNHLY, CDR2 FYNNEI, per germline. The DNA of the CDR3 is TGTGCCAGCAGTGAAGCGCTTCGGGGGCAGGGGGATCAGCCCCAGCATTTT. The encoded protein is CASSEALRGQGDQPQHF.

This clonotype was counted many times. The rearrangement links TRBV15 to TRBJ2-7; D might be TRBD2 (5 bases). CDR3 length: 13 amino acids. V was pared by 4 bases and J by 1 base, with 8 bases between. In germline, CDR1 is LNHNV, CDR2 YYDKDF (reference sequence). The CDR3 DNA follows: TGTGCCACCAGCATGAGGGTTTCCTACGAGCAGTACTTC. Its protein is CATSMRVSYEQYF.

This chain joins TRBV18 and TRBJ2-7; either TRBD1 or TRBD2 may fit D (5 bases each). The CDR3 consists of 16 residues. V was shortened by 4 bases and J by 3 bases, with 19 bases between the two germline ends. Germline lookup yields CDR1 KGHSH and CDR2 LQKENI. CDR3 sequence reads: CASSLGTVRYLYEQYF. The CDR3 coding sequence is TGTGCCAGCTCACTGGGGACGGTAAGATACCTCTACGAGCAGTACTTC.

The rearrangement uses TRBV15 and TRBJ1-5; 7 bases align to TRBD1. Germline CDR1 is LNHNV and CDR2 is YYDKDF (reference sequence). CDR3 length equals 16 residues. Unmatched junction bases numbered 8, after V lost 4 bases and J lost 2 bases. The CDR3 DNA is TGTGCCACCAGCACGCAGACAGGGACCGGCAATCAGCCCCAGCATTTT. It codes for CATSTQTGTGNQPQHF.

This clonotype was seen more than once but under ten times. The chain uses TRBV12-5 and TRBJ2-7; 10 bases line up with TRBD1. The CDR3 spans 18 residues. Germline trimming cut 1 base from V and 4 bases from J; bases unmatched to any gene: 13. Germline CDR1 reads LGHNT; CDR2 reads FRNRAP. In nucleotides, the CDR3 is TGTGCTAGTGGTTTGGCGGTCAAACCGGGACAGGGGTTATACGAGCAGTACTTC. It codes for CASGLAVKPGQGLYEQYF.

This chain links TRBV11-3 with TRBJ2-7; weak D call: TRBD1 (6 bases). Germline CDR1 SGHNT, CDR2 YENEEA. There are 15 residues in the CDR3. Trimming stripped 5 bases from V and 5 bases from J, with 19 bases between. CDR3 sequence (DNA): TGTGCCAGCAGCCTAACCGGGACACGGACCAACGAGCAGTACTTC. It is translated as CASSLTGTRTNEQYF.

This clonotype was observed a handful of times. V usage is TRBV10-3 and J usage is TRBJ2-7; 7 bases are a match to TRBD1. The CDR3 consists of 13 residues. CDR1 and CDR2 from the germline V gene are ENHRY and SYGVKD. The V gene end was trimmed by 7 bases and the J gene end by 0 bases; junction bases not matched to a gene: 3. The CDR3 loop reads CAIKGTASYEQYF. The CDR3 DNA is TGTGCCATCAAAGGGACAGCCTCCTACGAGCAGTACTTC.

The rearrangement uses TRBV6-5 and TRBJ1-3, with D tentatively TRBD1 (5 bases). There are 13 residues in the CDR3. Trimming removed 2 bases at V and 8 bases at J, with 10 bases between. Per the germline V gene, CDR1 is MNHEY and CDR2 is SVGAGI. CDR3 sequence: CASSYLQGDTIYF. DNA of the CDR3: TGTGCCAGCAGTTACCTCCAGGGAGACACCATATATTTT.

The chain is built from TRBV4-1 and TRBJ1-4; 8 bases match TRBD1. Losses at the gene ends were 5 bases for V and 4 bases for J; bases not matched to a gene: 6. The CDR3 totals 15 residues. Germline V CDR1 and CDR2: MGHRA, YSYEKL. The CDR3 here is CASSTRTGNNEKLFF. CDR3 DNA sequence: TGCGCCAGCAGCACCCGGACAGGGAATAATGAAAAACTGTTTTTT.

The chain carries TRBV4-2 and TRBJ2-3; D unresolved. With 0 bases removed from V and 4 bases from J, the gap between germline ends came to 11 bases. The germline gives CDR1 LGHNA, CDR2 YNFKEQ. The CDR3 runs to 15 residues. In DNA, the CDR3 is TGTGCCAGCAGCCAAGATAGTGGTGAGGCAGATACGCAGTATTTT. This codes for CASSQDSGEADTQYF.

This clonotype was picked up a small number of times. J is TRBJ1-4 and V is TRBV15; D call uncertain. The CDR3 is 12 amino acids. Trimming removed 1 base from V and 13 bases from J, with 10 bases in between. Germline V gives CDR1 LNHNV, CDR2 YYDKDF (reference sequence). For the CDR3, the DNA is TGTGCCACCAGCAGAGTGAAAGGAGGACTGTTTTTT. Protein sequence: CATSRVKGGLFF.

This clonotype has a handful of counts. This sequence joins TRBV7-6 and TRBJ1-6; 9 nucleotides align to TRBD1. Per germline, CDR1 SGHVS and CDR2 FNYEAQ. The J segment lost 7 bases and the V segment lost 5 bases, leaving 6 bases of the junction unmatched. The CDR3 has 15 amino acids. Here the CDR3 DNA reads TGTGCCAGCAGCCCCGGGACAGGGCTAAATTCACCCCTCCACTTT. The encoded protein is CASSPGTGLNSPLHF.

In regard to this clonotype: A read error may be the cause here, since a much bigger clone is one base away. The chain couples TRBV9 to TRBJ2-2; the D gene is possibly TRBD2 (5 bases). The CDR3 loop spans 13 amino acids. Deletions cut 0 bases from V and 7 bases from J, with 7 bases between. The germline gives CDR1 SGDLS, CDR2 YYNGEE. The CDR3 coding sequence is TGTGCCAGCAGCGTAGGAGGGATCGGGGAGCTGTTTTTT. Translated, it gives CASSVGGIGELFF. Full variable domain (remainder filled in from reference TRBV9 and TRBJ2-2): DSGVTQTPKHLITATGQRVTLRCSPRSGDLSVYWYQQSLDQGLQFLIQYYNGEERAKGNILERFSAQQFPDLHSELNLSSLELGDSALYFCASSVGGIGELFFGEGSRLTVL.

This clonotype has more than one count but fewer than ten. J is TRBJ1-4 and V is TRBV5-1; TRBD1 matches 7 bases. Losses at the gene ends were 4 bases for V and 0 bases for J; bases not matched to a gene: 6. The V gene's germline CDR1 is SGHRS and CDR2 YFSETQ. CDR3 length: 16 amino acids. CDR3 in amino acids: CASSHTGDATNEKLFF. CDR3 DNA sequence: TGCGCCAGCAGCCACACAGGGGATGCAACTAATGAAAAACTGTTTTTT.

This clonotype was counted between two and nine times. V and J are TRBV5-1 and TRBJ2-2; 8 nucleotides agree with TRBD1. Looked up from germline, CDR1 is SGHRS and CDR2 is YFSETQ. This CDR3 comprises 15 residues. The V segment lost 0 bases and the J segment 10 bases; nucleotides outside the gene matches: 8. The CDR3 sequence is CASSLEGQGALELFF. CDR3 nucleotides: TGCGCCAGCAGCTTGGAAGGACAGGGAGCTCTGGAGCTGTTTTTT.

The V call is TRBV9, the J call TRBJ2-1; 8 nucleotides line up with TRBD2. Germline V lookup: CDR1 SGDLS, CDR2 YYNGEE. This CDR3 is 17 amino acids long. V lost 3 bases and J lost 2; bases outside the gene matches: 10. In DNA form, the CDR3 reads TGTGCCAGCAGCGAGCCCACCAGCGGGAGCCCCTACAATGAGCAGTTCTTC. As protein: CASSEPTSGSPYNEQFF.

This clonotype was counted only a few times. The V and J genes are TRBV4-2 and TRBJ2-5; no clear D gene. With 4 bases removed from V and 0 bases from J, the gap between germline ends came to 12 bases. The CDR3 has 15 residues. The V gene's germline CDR1 is LGHNA and CDR2 YNFKEQ. In nucleotides, the CDR3 is TGTGCCAGCAGCCGGACCTCGTCGAACCAAGAGACCCAGTACTTC. Its protein is CASSRTSSNQETQYF.

This clonotype was counted a few times. The rearrangement joins TRBV4-1 to TRBJ2-5; 9 nucleotides line up with TRBD2. The germline V gene has CDR1 MGHRA and CDR2 YSYEKL. With V trimmed by 0 bases and J by 5 bases, 7 bases remained unmatched. CDR3 length equals 16 residues. The CDR3 here is CASSQEGTSRRETQYF. Written as DNA, the CDR3 is TGCGCCAGCAGCCAAGAAGGGACTAGCCGGCGTGAGACCCAGTACTTC.